This section outlines one T cell receptor (beta chain) sequence together with its context. Its antigen is currently unknown. The sample comes from a study of blood T cells in healthy people across ages. Study results and limitations: Donors of long life had a larger count of naive CD4+ cells and greater diversity than aged donors. Older individuals had lower TCR beta diversity per million T cells (the decline was roughly linear).

The use of a sample-barcoded 5' primer and a J-beta primer mix characterized a second PCR of roughly 7 to 11 cycles. Every cDNA was tagged by a template-switch adaptor with 12 random nucleotides. Each CDR3 protein gets one entry after TCRdb re-called the 5' RACE reads with MiXCR. The top ten hold more than 20% of the sample, which has 1.5 million to 2 million distinct CDR3 sequences, roughly two fifths seen once. The clonotype originates from a human donor in good health. The specimen was blood.

The CDR3 DNA reads as TGCGCCAGCAGCCCGACAGCGGCTAACTATGGCTACACCTTC. Its translation: CASSPTAANYGYTF. This rearrangement joins TRBV5-1 to TRBJ1-2, with a tentative D call TRBD1 (5 bases). Germline-derived CDR1 and CDR2 are SGHRS and YFSETQ. This CDR3 is built from 14 residues. V was shortened by 4 bases and J by 0 bases, with 10 bases between the two germline ends.